Shown below are 18 T cell receptor beta chains from a single sample sequenced in a study of blood T cells in healthy people across ages. It was with a sample-barcoded 5' primer and a J-beta primer mix that a second PCR of about 7 to 12 cycles was run. TCRdb processed the 5' RACE reads anew with MiXCR; each CDR3 protein has one entry. In the table there are over 1,200,000 distinct CDR3 sequences, approximately 59% of which are singletons. The sequencing sample was made of blood. These receptors were obtained from a man aged 18 to 30 in good health.

The CDR3 bases are TGTGCCAGCAGCTTTTTCGGGAGTTTTGAGAATGAGCAGTACTTC. It specifies CASSFFGSFENEQYF. V is TRBV7-2 and J is TRBJ2-5, with TRBD2 as a possible D gene (6 bases). The V gene's germline CDR1 is SGHTA and CDR2 FQGNSA. The ends were cut back, 3 bases at V and 11 bases at J, with 22 bases in the middle. The CDR3 spans 15 residues.

In its sample, this clonotype was seen a few times. The rearrangement links TRBV4-2 to TRBJ2-3; TRBD2 matches 12 bases. The germline gives CDR1 LGHNA, CDR2 YNFKEQ. V shed 0 bases, J shed 3 bases, and the junction held 4 bases outside the gene matches. This CDR3 has 17 residues. CDR3 sequence (DNA): TGTGCCAGCAGCCAAGATCCTAGCGGGGGGGCTACAGATACGCAGTATTTT. Its translation is CASSQDPSGGATDTQYF.

The rearrangement uses TRBV24-1 and TRBJ1-1, with TRBD1 as a possible D gene (5 bases). V dropped 7 bases and J dropped 1 base, with 21 bases sitting between them. The CDR3 is made up of 17 amino acids. Germline V gene lookup returns CDR1 KGHDR and CDR2 SFDVKD. CDR3 sequence: CATRATGAGPANTEAFF. DNA for the CDR3: TGTGCCACCAGAGCGACCGGGGCTGGGCCCGCGAACACTGAAGCTTTCTTT.

The chain uses TRBV6-5 and TRBJ2-5, with D possibly matching TRBD2 (6 bases). The DNA end favors TRBJ2-7, so the J call may be wrong. The CDR3 covers 14 residues. Germline V lookup: CDR1 MNHEY, CDR2 SVGAGI. The CDR3 DNA reads TGTGCCAGCAGTCCGCGTCGCGGGACCTACGAGCAGTACTTC. Translated: CASSPRRGTYEQYF.

This chain joins TRBV14 and TRBJ2-7, with a possible D match to TRBD1 (5 bases). V lost 5 bases and J 3 bases, leaving 14 bases between the germline ends. This CDR3 is 14 amino acids long. Germline V lookup: CDR1 SGHDN, CDR2 FVKESK. In DNA form, the CDR3 reads TGTGCCAGCAGCTCCCCCAAGGGGCACTACGAGCAGTACTTC. Translation gives CASSSPKGHYEQYF.

The chain joins TRBV13 to TRBJ1-2, with 8 bases identical to TRBD1. V lost 1 base, J lost 6 bases, and 7 bases stayed unmatched. This CDR3 comprises 15 residues. Germline V lookup: CDR1 PRHDT, CDR2 FYEKMQ (reference sequence). CDR3 coding DNA: TGTGCCAGCAGCTTAGACCCAGTGGACAGGGATGGCTACACCTTC. Residues: CASSLDPVDRDGYTF. Full variable domain (missing parts from reference TRBV13 and TRBJ1-2): AAGVIQSPRHLIKEKRETATLKCYPIPRHDTVYWYQQGPGQDPQFLISFYEKMQSDKGSIPDRFSAQQFSDYHSELNMSSLELGDSALYFCASSLDPVDRDGYTFGSGTRLTVV.

The V gene is TRBV2, the J gene TRBJ2-2, with 7 bases that match TRBD2. The CDR3 covers 15 residues. The germline gives CDR1 SNHLY, CDR2 FYNNEI. V lost 7 bases and J lost 2; bases outside the gene matches: 7. CDR3 region: CASTRTSPNTGELFF. The DNA of the CDR3 is TGTGCCAGCACGCGGACTAGTCCTAACACCGGGGAGCTGTTTTTT.

This clonotype was detected only a few times. V gene TRBV5-1 combines with J gene TRBJ2-3; 8 nucleotides line up with TRBD2. Germline trimming cut 4 bases from V and 4 bases from J; bases unmatched to any gene: 8. The CDR3 is made up of 15 amino acids. From germline, CDR1 is SGHRS and CDR2 YFSETQ. The CDR3 DNA reads TGCGCCAGCAGCAGTATAGCGGGGAGCTCAGATACGCAGTATTTT. This translates into CASSSIAGSSDTQYF.

The chain employs TRBV28 and TRBJ1-6; D gene unclear. Germline-derived CDR1 and CDR2 are MDHEN and SYDVKM. Trimming took off 3 bases at V and 7 bases at J, with 13 bases between the two ends. CDR3 length: 15 residues. The CDR3: CASSLGGPPNSPLHF. For the CDR3, the DNA is TGTGCCAGCAGTTTGGGAGGGCCCCCGAATTCACCCCTCCACTTT.

CDR3 sequence (DNA): TGCAGTGCTACCGTACAGGGACAACCTATCACAGATACGCAGTATTTT. This encodes CSATVQGQPITDTQYF. The J gene is TRBJ2-3, the V gene TRBV20-1; perhaps TRBD1 as D (6 bases). This CDR3 has 16 amino acids. Germline CDR1 is DFQATT and CDR2 is SNEGSKA (reference sequence). V was pared by 4 bases and J by 2 bases, with 19 bases between.

The chain is built from TRBV27 and TRBJ2-5, with 7 bases identical to TRBD1. With the DNA end fitting TRBJ2-7 better, the J assignment may be wrong. Germline V CDR1 and CDR2: MNHEY, SMNVEV (reference sequence). The CDR3 loop spans 13 amino acids. The CDR3: CASSFTGEYEQYF. The DNA of the CDR3 is TGTGCCAGCAGTTTCACAGGGGAATACGAGCAGTACTTC.

The chain couples TRBV10-3 to TRBJ2-7; no definite D call. The germline CDR1 and CDR2 sequences are ENHRY and SYGVKD. The CDR3 covers 12 residues. V shed 6 bases and J shed 4 bases, with 10 bases lying between them. In nucleotides, the CDR3 is TGTGCCATCAGCCCAGCGATGTACGAGCAGTACTTC. This codes for CAISPAMYEQYF.

The J gene is TRBJ1-2, the V gene TRBV6-6; D gene uncertain. The CDR3 spans 12 residues. The germline V gene encodes CDR1 MNHNY and CDR2 SVGAGI (reference sequence). V gave up 8 bases and J gave up 8 bases, with 15 bases separating them. The CDR3 loop is CASESGERGYTF. The CDR3 coding sequence is TGTGCCAGCGAATCTGGGGAACGCGGCTACACCTTC.

In nucleotides, the CDR3 is TGTGCCAGCAGTTATAAGTCAGGGGGCGCATCCCTGTTTTTT. The encoded protein is CASSYKSGGASLFF. The V call is TRBV6-5, the J call TRBJ1-4; 8 nucleotides align to TRBD1. This CDR3 is built from 14 residues. V trimming: 3 bases; J trimming: 14 bases; junction bases outside the gene matches: 11. Germline assignment: CDR1 MNHEY and CDR2 SVGAGI.

This clonotype was detected only a few times. The gene calls are TRBV20-1 and TRBJ2-5, with D possibly being TRBD2 (5 bases). The CDR3 spans 12 residues. Germline-derived CDR1 and CDR2 are DFQATT and SNEGSKA (reference sequence). Trimming removed 3 bases from V and 6 bases from J, with 11 bases in between. This chain's CDR3 is CSASTGVKTQYF. The DNA of the CDR3 is TGCAGTGCTAGTACCGGGGTGAAGACCCAGTACTTC.

The V and J genes are TRBV5-1 and TRBJ1-2; TRBD1 is a possible D gene (5 bases). In germline, CDR1 is SGHRS, CDR2 YFSETQ. The CDR3 is 17 residues long. Trimming took 1 base from V and 7 from J, leaving 23 bases between them. This chain's CDR3 is CASSLLGEDSPGVGYTF. The CDR3 DNA reads as TGCGCCAGCAGCTTGTTGGGAGAGGACTCTCCGGGGGTTGGCTACACCTTC.

The chain combines TRBV30 with TRBJ2-5; 10 positions match TRBD1. V gave up 1 base and J gave up 11 bases; unmatched junction bases: 10. Germline V gene lookup returns CDR1 GTSNPN and CDR2 SVGIG (reference sequence). The CDR3 spans 14 residues. The CDR3, as DNA: TGTGCCTGGAGTGAGGACAGGGGGAGAAATGAGCAGTACTTC. It codes for CAWSEDRGRNEQYF.

Only one count was recorded for this clonotype. The chain is built from TRBV12-3 or TRBV12-4 and TRBJ2-3; TRBD2 matches 10 bases. J lost 0 bases, V lost 3 bases, and 15 bases had no gene match. This CDR3 contains 20 residues. In nucleotides, the CDR3 is TGTGCCAGCAGTTTTATTGTCAGGACTAGCGGAGTCGCTAGCACAGATACGCAGTATTTT. Amino acid sequence: CASSFIVRTSGVASTDTQYF.